This T cell receptor (beta chain) stems from a study of cytomegalovirus exposure and HLA in healthy donors. Primers for the PCR totalled 60 Vbeta and 13 Jbeta. Clones were sequenced by immunoSEQ multiplex PCR, and TCRdb holds only the in-frame ones, with some missing. This table holds 150,000 to 200,000 clones, 80% found once. Details on this clone: Its target is not known.

The CDR3 length is 18 residues. The V and J ends lost 2 bases and 0 bases, in that order; junction bases with no gene match: 10. Germline lookup yields CDR1 SGHTA and CDR2 FQGNSA. General observations from the study: The investigators catalogued 180 or so TCR beta chains as cytomegalovirus-associated. Within the data, a cluster of highly shared sequence variants was likely a sequencing artifact.

Sequenced material: PBMCs. The clonotype comes from a male donor in good health and CMV-seropositive. This chain joins TRBV7-2 and TRBJ1-5; 7 bases line up with TRBD1. CDR3 bases: TGTGCCAGCAGCTTAACAATTGGCGGGACAGATAGCAATCAGCCCCAGCATTTT. The encoded protein is CASSLTIGGTDSNQPQHF.